The rows below give T cell receptor beta chains drawn from one sample of a study of molecular identifiers for immune sequencing clone quantification. TCRdb analysed the PCR reads with MiXCR anew, one entry per CDR3 protein. Of 400,000 to 600,000 distinct CDR3 sequences in the sample, around 21% were seen once. The sequencing input was naive CD8+ T cells from blood, with Jurkat cell RNA spiked in. These receptors were obtained from a human donor in good health. Some libraries in this study had Jurkat cell RNA spiked in. CDR3s include the opening cysteine and the closing phenylalanine or tryptophan. Each record gives: V gene, clone size, D gene, J gene, CDR3 protein, CDR3 DNA. The D gene is left open where the match is weak. Only some rows state a clone size, as once, few, many or a class for expanded clones.

v_gene: TRBV28; abundance: .; d_gene: .; j_gene: TRBJ2-3; CDR3aa: CASSLWRPDTDTQYF; CDR3nt: TGTGCCAGCAGTTTATGGAGACCGGACACAGATACGCAGTATTTT
v_gene: TRBV20-1; abundance: many; d_gene: .; j_gene: TRBJ2-7; CDR3aa: CSARDRGSIYEQYF; CDR3nt: TGCAGTGCTAGAGATAGGGGCAGTATCTACGAGCAGTACTTC
v_gene: TRBV13; abundance: few; d_gene: .; j_gene: TRBJ2-7; CDR3aa: CASSYDGQGIEEQYF; CDR3nt: TGTGCCAGCAGCTACGATGGGCAGGGTATTGAGGAGCAGTACTTC
v_gene: TRBV7-9; abundance: .; d_gene: TRBD1; j_gene: TRBJ2-7; CDR3aa: CASSPPGTGGTEQYF; CDR3nt: TGTGCCAGCAGCCCTCCCGGGACAGGGGGCACCGAGCAGTACTTC
v_gene: TRBV2; abundance: many; d_gene: .; j_gene: TRBJ1-4; CDR3aa: CASLFGEKLFF; CDR3nt: TGTGCCAGCCTCTTTGGAGAAAAACTGTTTTTT
v_gene: TRBV5-5; abundance: few; d_gene: .; j_gene: TRBJ2-7; CDR3aa: CASSFASGRYEQYF; CDR3nt: TGTGCCAGCAGCTTTGCCTCAGGACGCTACGAGCAGTACTTC
v_gene: TRBV12-3/TRBV12-4; abundance: .; d_gene: TRBD1; j_gene: TRBJ2-5; CDR3aa: CASSLAHGTGCGETQYF; CDR3nt: TGTGCCAGCAGTTTAGCCCACGGGACAGGGTGTGGAGAGACCCAGTACTTC
v_gene: TRBV25-1; abundance: many; d_gene: .; j_gene: TRBJ2-1; CDR3aa: CASSESLDEQFF; CDR3nt: TGTGCCAGCAGTGAATCCCTGGATGAGCAGTTCTTC
v_gene: TRBV7-9; abundance: once; d_gene: .; j_gene: TRBJ2-1; CDR3aa: CASSPQGRLYDEQFF; CDR3nt: TGTGCCAGCAGCCCGCAGGGCAGGCTTTACGATGAGCAGTTCTTC
v_gene: TRBV25-1; abundance: .; d_gene: .; j_gene: TRBJ1-6; CDR3aa: CASSEGGKIPPLHF; CDR3nt: TGTGCCAGCAGTGAGGGTGGAAAGATTCCCCCCCTCCACTTT
v_gene: TRBV5-5; abundance: .; d_gene: .; j_gene: TRBJ2-2; CDR3aa: CASSLEALPGEPFF; CDR3nt: TGTGCCAGCAGCTTGGAGGCCCTCCCCGGGGAGCCGTTTTTT
v_gene: TRBV24-1; abundance: few; d_gene: .; j_gene: TRBJ2-1; CDR3aa: CATSDTGLNNEQFF; CDR3nt: TGTGCCACCAGTGATACAGGGTTAAACAATGAGCAGTTCTTC
v_gene: TRBV7-9; abundance: .; d_gene: .; j_gene: TRBJ1-6; CDR3aa: CASSLARTPLHF; CDR3nt: TGTGCCAGCAGCTTAGCTCGTACACCCCTCCACTTT
v_gene: TRBV5-1; abundance: many; d_gene: TRBD2; j_gene: TRBJ2-7; CDR3aa: CASRGGSYEQYF; CDR3nt: TGCGCCAGCAGGGGAGGGTCCTACGAGCAGTACTTC
v_gene: TRBV19; abundance: few; d_gene: .; j_gene: TRBJ1-1; CDR3aa: CASTAGVYTEAFF; CDR3nt: TGTGCCAGTACGGCAGGGGTGTACACTGAAGCTTTCTTT
v_gene: TRBV14; abundance: .; d_gene: .; j_gene: TRBJ1-6; CDR3aa: CASSQATLVYNSPLHF; CDR3nt: TGTGCCAGCAGCCAAGCGACACTAGTATATAATTCACCCCTCCACTTT
v_gene: TRBV19; abundance: .; d_gene: TRBD2; j_gene: TRBJ2-1; CDR3aa: CASSQGLAGALGVEQFF; CDR3nt: TGTGCCAGTAGTCAGGGACTAGCGGGGGCCCTTGGGGTTGAGCAGTTCTTC
v_gene: TRBV28; abundance: few; d_gene: .; j_gene: TRBJ2-1; CDR3aa: CASRPGHLYNEQFF; CDR3nt: TGTGCCAGCAGACCGGGACACCTATACAATGAGCAGTTCTTC
v_gene: TRBV12-3/TRBV12-4; abundance: many; d_gene: .; j_gene: TRBJ2-7; CDR3aa: CASSPHVYEQYF; CDR3nt: TGTGCCAGCAGTCCTCATGTCTACGAGCAGTACTTC
v_gene: TRBV7-7; abundance: few; d_gene: TRBD2; j_gene: TRBJ2-5; CDR3aa: CASSSGAGGPETQYF; CDR3nt: TGTGCCAGCAGCTCAGGAGCGGGGGGGCCGGAGACCCAGTACTTC
v_gene: TRBV7-2; abundance: .; d_gene: TRBD1; j_gene: TRBJ2-7; CDR3aa: CASSSWDRAHEQYF; CDR3nt: TGTGCCAGCAGCTCGTGGGACAGGGCCCACGAGCAGTACTTC
v_gene: TRBV4-1; abundance: .; d_gene: .; j_gene: TRBJ1-1; CDR3aa: CASSRRTDERTEAFF; CDR3nt: TGCGCCAGCAGCCGGAGGACAGACGAACGGACTGAAGCTTTCTTT
v_gene: TRBV4-3; abundance: few; d_gene: .; j_gene: TRBJ2-1; CDR3aa: CASSQESRVYEQFF; CDR3nt: TGCGCCAGCAGCCAAGAGAGCAGGGTATATGAGCAGTTCTTC
v_gene: TRBV5-5; abundance: .; d_gene: TRBD2; j_gene: TRBJ2-7; CDR3aa: CASSLAGLAASYEQYF; CDR3nt: TGTGCCAGCAGCTTGGCCGGACTAGCGGCCTCCTACGAGCAGTACTTC
v_gene: TRBV19; abundance: few; d_gene: .; j_gene: TRBJ2-5; CDR3aa: CASRPQGGTETQYF; CDR3nt: TGTGCCAGTAGGCCCCAGGGGGGTACAGAGACCCAGTACTTC
v_gene: TRBV29-1; abundance: few; d_gene: .; j_gene: TRBJ1-1; CDR3aa: CSVGSGGLDTEAFF; CDR3nt: TGCAGCGTTGGTTCGGGGGGCCTGGACACTGAAGCTTTCTTT
v_gene: TRBV6-4; abundance: many; d_gene: .; j_gene: TRBJ1-1; CDR3aa: CASNRLGTEAFF; CDR3nt: TGTGCCAGCAATCGCCTCGGTACTGAAGCTTTCTTT
v_gene: TRBV11-2; abundance: few; d_gene: .; j_gene: TRBJ2-7; CDR3aa: CASSLMGESYEQYF; CDR3nt: TGTGCCAGCAGCTTAATGGGGGAGTCCTACGAGCAGTACTTC
v_gene: TRBV7-9; abundance: many; d_gene: .; j_gene: TRBJ2-3; CDR3aa: CASSLPTAGFDRADTQYF; CDR3nt: TGTGCCAGCAGCTTACCAACAGCAGGATTTGACCGCGCAGATACGCAGTATTTT
v_gene: TRBV28; abundance: few; d_gene: .; j_gene: TRBJ2-7; CDR3aa: CASSLRDVGSYEQYF; CDR3nt: TGTGCCAGCAGTCTCCGGGACGTAGGCTCCTACGAGCAGTACTTC
v_gene: TRBV27; abundance: few; d_gene: TRBD2; j_gene: TRBJ2-6; CDR3aa: CASRETSGGAYSGANVLTF; CDR3nt: TGTGCCAGCAGGGAGACTAGCGGGGGCGCCTACTCTGGGGCCAACGTCCTGACTTTC
v_gene: TRBV4-3; abundance: many; d_gene: .; j_gene: TRBJ1-3; CDR3aa: CASRSSVSGNTIYF; CDR3nt: TGCGCCAGCAGAAGCTCGGTTTCGGGAAACACCATATATTTT
v_gene: TRBV27; abundance: few; d_gene: .; j_gene: TRBJ2-5; CDR3aa: CASSFIGAGPQETQYF; CDR3nt: TGTGCCAGCAGTTTTATAGGGGCAGGCCCCCAAGAGACCCAGTACTTC
v_gene: TRBV18; abundance: few; d_gene: .; j_gene: TRBJ2-2; CDR3aa: CASSPPIAPAGELFF; CDR3nt: TGTGCCAGCTCACCACCAATCGCACCGGCGGGGGAGCTGTTTTTT
v_gene: TRBV12-3/TRBV12-4; abundance: .; d_gene: .; j_gene: TRBJ1-1; CDR3aa: CACKWGGTEAFF; CDR3nt: TGTGCCTGCAAGTGGGGGGGCACTGAAGCTTTCTTT
v_gene: TRBV13; abundance: many; d_gene: .; j_gene: TRBJ1-1; CDR3aa: CASSHTNTEAFF; CDR3nt: TGTGCCAGCAGCCACACGAACACTGAAGCTTTCTTT
v_gene: TRBV6-4; abundance: .; d_gene: TRBD2; j_gene: TRBJ2-3; CDR3aa: CASSNSKLAGADTQYF; CDR3nt: TGTGCCAGCAGTAACTCGAAACTAGCGGGAGCCGATACGCAGTATTTT
v_gene: TRBV20-1; abundance: .; d_gene: .; j_gene: TRBJ1-2; CDR3aa: CGAQRTDTYGYTF; CDR3nt: TGCGGTGCCCAACGGACAGACACCTATGGCTACACCTTC
v_gene: TRBV4-1; abundance: many; d_gene: .; j_gene: TRBJ1-1; CDR3aa: CASSQMLGVNTEAFF; CDR3nt: TGCGCCAGCAGCCAAATGCTGGGGGTAAACACTGAAGCTTTCTTT
v_gene: TRBV7-9; abundance: .; d_gene: .; j_gene: TRBJ2-5; CDR3aa: CASSSPTSLETQYF; CDR3nt: TGTGCCAGCAGCTCCCCGACTAGTTTGGAGACCCAGTACTTC
v_gene: TRBV27; abundance: many; d_gene: .; j_gene: TRBJ2-7; CDR3aa: CASSLGGPAGEQYF; CDR3nt: TGTGCCAGCAGTTTAGGAGGCCCAGCGGGCGAGCAGTACTTC
v_gene: TRBV6-2/TRBV6-3; abundance: .; d_gene: .; j_gene: TRBJ2-2; CDR3aa: CASSYSTDTDATGEPFF; CDR3nt: TGTGCCAGCAGTTACTCGACCGACACCGACGCTACCGGGGAGCCGTTTTTT
v_gene: TRBV5-5; abundance: .; d_gene: TRBD1; j_gene: TRBJ2-3; CDR3aa: CASSLASIYRGQGTDTQYF; CDR3nt: TGTGCCAGCAGCTTGGCGAGCATATACAGGGGGCAGGGCACAGATACGCAGTATTTT
v_gene: TRBV19; abundance: .; d_gene: .; j_gene: TRBJ2-3; CDR3aa: CASSIVPSEGRDTQYF; CDR3nt: TGTGCCAGTAGTATAGTGCCTAGCGAGGGGCGAGATACGCAGTATTTT
v_gene: TRBV15; abundance: .; d_gene: .; j_gene: TRBJ2-3; CDR3aa: CATSRDLTDTQYF; CDR3nt: TGTGCCACCAGCAGAGATTTGACAGATACGCAGTATTTT
v_gene: TRBV12-3/TRBV12-4; abundance: many; d_gene: .; j_gene: TRBJ1-5; CDR3aa: CASSKASYSNQPQHF; CDR3nt: TGTGCCAGCAGCAAGGCGTCTTATAGCAATCAGCCCCAGCATTTT
v_gene: TRBV6-2/TRBV6-3; abundance: few; d_gene: .; j_gene: TRBJ1-1; CDR3aa: CASSYSLGPEAFF; CDR3nt: TGTGCCAGCAGTTACTCGTTGGGACCCGAAGCTTTCTTT
v_gene: TRBV7-9; abundance: many; d_gene: TRBD1; j_gene: TRBJ2-7; CDR3aa: CATGRTGTYEQYF; CDR3nt: TGTGCTACGGGCCGGACAGGAACCTACGAGCAGTACTTC
v_gene: TRBV20-1; abundance: .; d_gene: .; j_gene: TRBJ1-6; CDR3aa: CSAREVDFNPPLHF; CDR3nt: TGCAGTGCTAGAGAGGTAGACTTTAATCCACCCCTCCACTTT